One sample yielded the 27 T cell receptor beta chains listed below, sequenced in a study of T-cell reconstitution after alpha-beta-depleted transplantation in children (dated by TCRdb to 2016 to 2017). Interpreted using the paper, the treatment or condition label stands for: allogeneic hematopoietic cell transplantation with graft depleted of TCRalphabeta T cells and CD19 B cells. Library preparation was by PCR. For sequencing, an Illumina HiSeq 2500 was employed. Molecular barcoding was employed in the preparation of TCR libraries, with unique molecular identifiers being used to normalize TCRbeta repertoire quantification. Through fastp at Q25 and MiXCR, TCRdb rebuilt clones from the public reads, retaining in-frame beta chains. Rows with one shared CDR3 protein collapse into an entry with the most common genes and DNA. The sample contains about 300,000 distinct CDR3 sequences, roughly a tenth of them found a single time. The top ten clones comprise 7% to 9.5% of the sample.

This specimen was PBMCs, taken before TCRalphabeta/CD19-depleted stem cell transplant. The receptors were sampled from a boy less than two years old with acute myeloid leukemia, due to receive a stem cell transplant.

This clonotype appeared many times. V usage is TRBV14 and J usage is TRBJ1-6; D is undetermined. CDR1 and CDR2 from the germline V gene are SGHDN and FVKESK. The V end lost 4 bases, the J end lost 7 bases, and 14 bases lay between the germline ends. The CDR3 runs to 15 residues. The CDR3 sequence: CASSPRQSKNSPLHF. In DNA, the CDR3 is TGTGCCAGCAGCCCCCGTCAGTCGAAGAATTCACCCCTCCACTTT.

In this sample, this clonotype turned up many times. The V and J genes are TRBV2 and TRBJ1-3; D is perhaps TRBD1 (6 bases). V was clipped by 2 bases and J by 0 bases, with 11 bases between them. The CDR3 contains 16 residues. Germline V lookup: CDR1 SNHLY, CDR2 FYNNEI. CDR3 nucleotides: TGTGCCAGCAGTGAATCCCGGACAGTCTCTGGAAACACCATATATTTT. Translation gives CASSESRTVSGNTIYF.

This clonotype was found many times. J is TRBJ2-3 and V is TRBV5-1; TRBD1 aligns across 8 bases. The germline V gene encodes CDR1 SGHRS and CDR2 YFSETQ. Germline trimming cut 4 bases from V and 4 bases from J; bases unmatched to any gene: 8. The CDR3 length is 15 residues. CDR3 sequence (DNA): TGCGCCAGCAGCCCCGGACAGGGAGGCCCAGATACGCAGTATTTT. Translation gives CASSPGQGGPDTQYF.

A note on this clonotype: An end of the junction differs from the germline gene, which may be a read error. V gene TRBV7-2 combines with J gene TRBJ2-2, with a weak D call TRBD2 (5 bases). CDR3 length: 16 residues. Per germline, CDR1 SGHTA and CDR2 FQGNSA. The CDR3 DNA is TGTCCCAGCAGCTTCGTCGGCGGGTTCCTCGGCGGGGAGCTGTTTTTT. Amino acid sequence: CPSSFVGGFLGGELFF. The complete variable domain, with remaining parts taken from reference TRBV7-2 and TRBJ2-2, reads GAGVSQSPSNKVTEKGKDVELRCDPISGHTALYWYRQSLGQGLEFLIYFQGNSAPDKSGLPSDRFSAERTGGSVSTLTIQRTQQEDSAVYLCPSSFVGGFLGGELFFGEGSRLTVL.

This clonotype was observed at least ten times. V gene TRBV10-3 combines with J gene TRBJ2-3; 7 bases align to TRBD2. From germline, CDR1 is ENHRY and CDR2 SYGVKD. The junction had 5 bases not matched to a gene; V was cut back by 4 bases and J by 4 bases. The CDR3 covers 14 residues. In nucleotides, the CDR3 is TGTGCCATCAGTGCGGGCGGGAGCTCAGATACGCAGTATTTT. Its translation: CAISAGGSSDTQYF.

This clonotype occurred many times. The chain recombines TRBV7-3 with TRBJ1-1; 12 bases line up with TRBD1. Losses at the gene ends were 5 bases for V and 0 bases for J; bases not matched to a gene: 7. CDR1 is SGHTA and CDR2 is FQGTGA in the germline V gene. The CDR3 contains 17 residues. This CDR3 is CASSDGTGGRLNTEAFF. The CDR3, as DNA: TGTGCCAGCAGCGACGGGACAGGGGGCAGATTGAACACTGAAGCTTTCTTT.

This clonotype has only a few counts. The chain recombines TRBV24-1 with TRBJ2-1, with D uncertain. The CDR3 has 12 residues. Trimming took 0 bases from V and 6 from J, leaving 2 bases between them. The germline gives CDR1 KGHDR, CDR2 SFDVKD. The CDR3 here is CATSDLFNEQFF. CDR3 DNA: TGTGCCACCAGTGATTTGTTCAATGAGCAGTTCTTC.

At least ten counts were recorded for this clonotype. This sequence joins TRBV5-6 and TRBJ2-3; 7 bases are a match to TRBD2. This CDR3 spans 17 amino acids. Losses at the gene ends were 0 bases for V and 2 bases for J; bases not matched to a gene: 9. Germline V gives CDR1 SGHDT, CDR2 YYEEEE. The CDR3, as DNA: TGTGCCAGCAGCTTGGGGGATGGGCTAGCGGCCACAGATACGCAGTATTTT. The encoded protein is CASSLGDGLAATDTQYF. Full variable domain (rest looked up from reference TRBV5-6 and TRBJ2-3): DAGVTQSPTHLIKTRGQQVTLRCSPKSGHDTVSWYQQALGQGPQFIFQYYEEEERQRGNFPDRFSGHQFPNYSSELNVNALLLGDSALYLCASSLGDGLAATDTQYFGPGTRLTVL.

This clonotype showed up many times. The chain employs TRBV12-3 or TRBV12-4 and TRBJ1-2, with TRBD1 as a possible D gene (5 bases). The CDR3 is made up of 13 amino acids. The ends were cut back, 3 bases at V and 6 bases at J, with 11 bases in the middle. The CDR3 DNA follows: TGTGCCAGCAGTTTGGGAAGGGGTGATGGCTACACCTTC. Protein: CASSLGRGDGYTF.

In this sample, this clonotype turned up many times. The CDR3 sequence is CASSWSGQETQYF. In DNA form, the CDR3 reads TGTGCCAGCAGCTGGAGCGGCCAAGAGACCCAGTACTTC. The chain has TRBV5-5 and TRBJ2-5, with D possibly TRBD2 on 5 matching bases. CDR1 is SGHKS and CDR2 is YYEKEE in the germline V gene (reference sequence). This CDR3 region has 13 residues. V gave up 3 bases and J gave up 1 base, with 7 bases separating them.

This clonotype was observed many times. The rearrangement uses TRBV20-1 and TRBJ2-2, with 10 positions matching TRBD2. The germline CDR1 and CDR2 sequences are DFQATT and SNEGSKA (reference sequence). The CDR3 consists of 17 residues. The V segment lost 1 base and the J segment 0 bases; nucleotides outside the gene matches: 5. In DNA form, the CDR3 reads TGCAGTGCTAGAGGCTTTAGCGGGGGGCCGAACACCGGGGAGCTGTTTTTT. Its translation is CSARGFSGGPNTGELFF.

This sequence joins TRBV12-3 or TRBV12-4 and TRBJ2-6; no reliable D call. With 5 bases removed from V and 0 bases from J, the gap between germline ends came to 14 bases. The length of the CDR3 is 17 residues. In DNA, the CDR3 is TGTGCCAGCAGTCCACGACCCATGAGCTCTGGGGCCAACGTCCTGACTTTC. It is translated as CASSPRPMSSGANVLTF.

This clonotype was counted at least ten times. The genes are TRBV20-1 and TRBJ2-7; the D is unclear. V lost 1 base, J lost 5 bases, and 21 bases lay in between. In germline, CDR1 is DFQATT, CDR2 SNEGSKA (reference sequence). The CDR3 runs to 16 residues. CDR3 sequence: CSARGPPQATPHEQYF. The CDR3 DNA is TGCAGTGCTAGAGGCCCCCCTCAGGCCACCCCGCACGAGCAGTACTTC.

This clonotype was seen many times. V usage is TRBV6-1 and J usage is TRBJ2-1, with 8 bases lining up with TRBD1. Germline lookup yields CDR1 MNHNS and CDR2 SASEGT. The CDR3 loop spans 15 amino acids. Germline trimming cut 5 bases from V and 2 bases from J; bases unmatched to any gene: 5. The CDR3 here is CASSKPGGPYNEQFF. Here the CDR3 DNA reads TGTGCCAGCAGTAAACCAGGGGGCCCCTACAATGAGCAGTTCTTC.

This clonotype was seen repeatedly, ten times or more. The V call is TRBV6-6, the J call TRBJ1-1; D might be TRBD1 (6 bases). V was clipped by 0 bases and J by 10 bases, with 6 bases between them. The CDR3 is 11 residues long. CDR1 and CDR2 from the germline V gene are MNHNY and SVGAGI (reference sequence). The CDR3 nucleotides read TGTGCCAGCAGTTACTCGACAGGAGCTTTCTTT. Translating it yields CASSYSTGAFF.

In this sample, this clonotype turned up a few times. The chain is built from TRBV7-9 and TRBJ2-7; D may be TRBD2 (5 bases). Germline lookup yields CDR1 SEHNR and CDR2 FQNEAQ (reference sequence). V lost 5 bases to trimming and J lost 2 bases, with 16 bases between them. The CDR3 is 15 residues long. For the CDR3, the DNA is TGTGCCAGCAGCGACGGGTTTTCGGGGACCTACGAGCAGTACTTC. Translation gives CASSDGFSGTYEQYF.

Many counts were recorded for this clonotype. The chain carries TRBV28 and TRBJ2-1; maybe TRBD2 (7 bases). CDR1 MDHEN and CDR2 SYDVKM come from the germline V gene. The V and J ends lost 8 bases and 4 bases respectively, with 21 bases between them. This CDR3 contains 16 residues. The CDR3 reads CASLPSKGGRYNEQFF. The CDR3 DNA sequence: TGTGCCAGCCTTCCTTCGAAGGGGGGGCGATACAATGAGCAGTTCTTC.

The sample holds a few counts of this clonotype. The rearrangement links TRBV24-1 to TRBJ2-7, with 11 positions matching TRBD1. Per the germline V gene, CDR1 is KGHDR and CDR2 is SFDVKD. V shed 4 bases and J 7 bases; nucleotides not matched to a gene: 8. This CDR3 is built from 15 residues. For the CDR3, the DNA is TGTGCCACCAGTGACCCCGGACAGGGGGCCGGTGAGCAGTACTTC. It codes for CATSDPGQGAGEQYF.

This clonotype appeared many times. The rearrangement uses TRBV4-3 and TRBJ1-1; D is undetermined. V dropped 0 bases and J dropped 4 bases, with 18 bases sitting between them. The CDR3 is 17 residues long. Germline assignment: CDR1 LGHNA and CDR2 YSLEER. CDR3 sequence reads: CASSQDYRQRAGTEAFF. CDR3 nucleotide sequence: TGCGCCAGCAGCCAAGATTATAGGCAAAGGGCTGGCACTGAAGCTTTCTTT.

There are a few counts of this clonotype. The V call is TRBV7-2, the J call TRBJ1-2; no firm D call. Trimming left V 3 bases short and J 4 bases short, with 15 bases between. The CDR3 has 15 amino acids. Germline V gene sequence: CDR1 SGHTA, CDR2 FQGNSA. CDR3 DNA sequence: TGTGCCAGCAGCTTTATTTGGCGACTTTCCTATGGCTACACCTTC. Its translation: CASSFIWRLSYGYTF.

This clonotype was seen at least ten times. This chain links TRBV5-1 with TRBJ1-1; no clear D. Germline CDR1 is SGHRS and CDR2 is YFSETQ. V lost 0 bases and J 8 bases, leaving 11 bases between the germline ends. The length of the CDR3 is 13 residues. The chain's CDR3 is CASSLAFRWEAFF. DNA for the CDR3: TGCGCCAGCAGCTTGGCCTTCAGGTGGGAAGCTTTCTTT. The complete variable domain, with remaining parts taken from reference TRBV5-1 and TRBJ1-1, reads KAGVTQTPRYLIKTRGQQVTLSCSPISGHRSVSWYQQTPGQGLQFLFEYFSETQRNKGNFPGRFSGRQFSNSRSEMNVSTLELGDSALYLCASSLAFRWEAFFGQGTRLTVV.

This clonotype was counted at least ten times. The rearrangement uses TRBV6-5 and TRBJ2-7; 7 bases are a match to TRBD1. The CDR3 consists of 16 residues. Germline V lookup: CDR1 MNHEY, CDR2 SVGAGI. The trim removed 4 bases at V and 4 bases at J, leaving 13 bases unmatched. CDR3 loop: CASSSQSEGAPYEQYF. In DNA form, the CDR3 reads TGTGCCAGCAGTTCCCAAAGTGAGGGGGCCCCATACGAGCAGTACTTC.

This clonotype showed up many times. The chain carries TRBV6-4 and TRBJ2-3, with 12 bases matching TRBD2. Germline V gives CDR1 MRHNA, CDR2 SNTAGT. Losses at the gene ends were 5 bases for V and 2 bases for J; bases not matched to a gene: 5. The CDR3 has 16 residues. The CDR3 sequence is CASSWTSGTPTDTQYF. The CDR3 DNA follows: TGTGCCAGCAGTTGGACTAGCGGGACGCCCACAGATACGCAGTATTTT.

The chain combines TRBV10-3 with TRBJ2-2; D ambiguous. Trimming stripped 8 bases from V and 0 bases from J, with 10 bases between. The CDR3 is 14 amino acids. The germline V gene encodes CDR1 ENHRY and CDR2 SYGVKD. CDR3 coding DNA: TGTGCCATCTTCGATCCCCCGAACACCGGGGAGCTGTTTTTT. Protein sequence: CAIFDPPNTGELFF.

The rearrangement uses TRBV7-3 and TRBJ2-3, with 9 bases identical to TRBD2. The CDR3 extends over 17 amino acids. Trimming removed 2 bases from V and 2 bases from J; junction bases left unmatched: 8. Germline CDR1 reads SGHTA; CDR2 reads FQGTGA. In DNA, the CDR3 is TGTGCCAGCAGCTTAGGGGTTATAGCGGGGGACACAGATACGCAGTATTTT. It encodes CASSLGVIAGDTDTQYF.

This clonotype was observed at least ten times. The CDR3 region has the DNA TGTGCCAGCAGTTACTCGGCGGGGGGGTCCTACGAGCAGTACTTC. Encoded protein: CASSYSAGGSYEQYF. The chain has TRBV6-5 and TRBJ2-7; TRBD2 matches 9 bases. Looked up from germline, CDR1 is MNHEY and CDR2 is SVGAGI. The V gene end was trimmed by 0 bases and the J gene end by 1 base; junction bases not matched to a gene: 1. This CDR3 has 15 amino acids.

The chain recombines TRBV5-6 with TRBJ2-6; possibly TRBD1 for D (5 bases). Germline CDR1 SGHDT, CDR2 YYEEEE. This CDR3 is built from 15 residues. Trimming left V 4 bases short and J 0 bases short, with 8 bases between. The CDR3 DNA reads as TGTGCCAGCAGCCACAGGACCTCTGGGGCCAACGTCCTGACTTTC. This encodes CASSHRTSGANVLTF.